This T cell receptor beta chain was identified during a study of shared clonotypes between healthy human individuals. Study-wide points: It was only blood that was sampled, and tissue repertoires likely differ. Naive CD4 clonotype sharing across four donors was 4% to 5%.

Comment on this clone: The antigen remains undetermined.

The CDR3 covers 13 residues. Germline V gives CDR1 WNHNN, CDR2 SYGVQD (reference sequence). After removal of 8 bases from V and 6 bases from J, the junction contained 6 bases not matched to a gene. Each cell subset's genomic DNA was divided evenly among several immunoSEQ plates. Repertoires were generated with immunoSEQ multiplex PCR, while TCRdb's copy carries only in-frame clones and drops some. The table lists roughly 2 million clones, 90% to 95% of them singletons, with 0.1% to 0.15% in the top ten. Each donor was a Caucasian adult residing in Nashville, Tennessee. Sequencing input: naive CD4+ T cells sorted from blood. Subset noted: CD45RA+ positively selected. This chain connects TRBV10-1 to TRBJ2-2; 7 nucleotides align to TRBD1. This TCR was sampled from a man aged 18 to 29 in good health. CDR3 nucleotides: TGCGCCAGCGGAGAGGGGGCGTCCGGGGAGCTGTTTTTT. This sequence encodes CASGEGASGELFF.